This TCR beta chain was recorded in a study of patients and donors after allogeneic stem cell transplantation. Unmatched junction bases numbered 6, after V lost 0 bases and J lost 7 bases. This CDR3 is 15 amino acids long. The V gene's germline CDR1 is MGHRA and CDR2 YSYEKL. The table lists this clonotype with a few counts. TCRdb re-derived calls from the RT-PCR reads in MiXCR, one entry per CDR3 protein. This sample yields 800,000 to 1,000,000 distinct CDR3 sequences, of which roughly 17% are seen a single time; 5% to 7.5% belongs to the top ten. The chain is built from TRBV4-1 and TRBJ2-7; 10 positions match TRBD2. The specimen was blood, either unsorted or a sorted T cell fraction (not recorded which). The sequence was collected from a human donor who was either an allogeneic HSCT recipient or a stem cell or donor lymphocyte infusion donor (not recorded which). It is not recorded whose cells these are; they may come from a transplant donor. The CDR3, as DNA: TGCGCCAGCAGCCAAGATACTAGCGGGGCAGGAGAGCAGTACTTC. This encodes CASSQDTSGAGEQYF.